The 30 T cell receptor beta chains given below trace back to one sample, sequenced in a study of spatial heterogeneity in lung cancer (dated by TCRdb to about 2019). The paper as a whole reports these results and caveats: The tumor nonsynonymous mutation count correlated with the number of expanded alpha and beta TCRs within the tumor.

Sample time point, as interpreted from the label and publication: sample taken at primary tumor resection. The protocol used for the library was 5' RACE. Sequencing used a NextSeq 500. TCRdb trimmed the raw reads at Q25, called clones with MiXCR and kept productive beta chains. Rows with one shared CDR3 protein collapse into an entry with the most common genes and DNA. This sample is represented by 100,000 or so distinct CDR3 sequences; about 4.6% of them were singletons. The ten largest clones represent 21% of the sample. No cognate antigen is known for these TCRs. The sample consisted of lung tumor tissue, taken at surgery. These receptors all come from a male donor with early-stage non-small cell lung cancer.

This clonotype was detected a few times. The J gene is TRBJ2-1, the V gene TRBV5-1; 10 bases are a match to TRBD2. Germline trimming cut 5 bases from V and 6 bases from J; bases unmatched to any gene: 8. This CDR3 is 15 amino acids long. CDR1 SGHRS and CDR2 YFSETQ come from the germline V gene. This chain's CDR3 is CASRPGLAVGNEQFF. The CDR3 DNA reads TGCGCCAGCAGACCAGGACTAGCGGTGGGCAATGAGCAGTTCTTC.

This clonotype was observed a few times. The chain uses TRBV2 and TRBJ1-5; TRBD1 matches 7 bases. This CDR3 comprises 14 residues. V trimming: 5 bases; J trimming: 7 bases; junction bases outside the gene matches: 8. Germline V gene sequence: CDR1 SNHLY, CDR2 FYNNEI. The CDR3 spells CASSIDREGQPQHF. CDR3 DNA: TGTGCCAGCAGTATAGACAGGGAAGGCCAGCCCCAGCATTTT.

This clonotype was recorded at least ten times. This chain joins TRBV28 and TRBJ1-5; 8 nucleotides agree with TRBD1. The germline gives CDR1 MDHEN, CDR2 SYDVKM. This CDR3 comprises 15 residues. V shed 6 bases and J 0 bases; nucleotides not matched to a gene: 4. CDR3 DNA: TGTGCCAGCAGGGGACAGGTTTATAGCAATCAGCCCCAGCATTTT. Amino acids: CASRGQVYSNQPQHF.

This clonotype appeared a few times. In DNA, the CDR3 is TGCGCCAGCAGTCCCACCCAAGGGTTAGGGAACATTCAGTACTTC. Amino acids: CASSPTQGLGNIQYF. The chain is built from TRBV5-1 and TRBJ2-4; no clear D gene. The CDR3 covers 15 residues. CDR1 and CDR2 from the germline V gene are SGHRS and YFSETQ. V was cut by 5 bases and J by 7 bases, with 19 bases left in between. Supplemented by reference TRBV5-1 and TRBJ2-4, the full variable domain reads KAGVTQTPRYLIKTRGQQVTLSCSPISGHRSVSWYQQTPGQGLQFLFEYFSETQRNKGNFPGRFSGRQFSNSRSEMNVSTLELGDSALYLCASSPTQGLGNIQYFGAGTRLSVL.

This clonotype was observed at least ten times. V is TRBV28 and J is TRBJ2-7; a possible D gene is TRBD1 (6 bases). Looked up from germline, CDR1 is MDHEN and CDR2 is SYDVKM. The V and J ends lost 3 bases and 3 bases respectively, with 27 bases between them. The CDR3 extends over 19 amino acids. CDR3 DNA: TGTGCCAGCAGTTTTACCCCTAGGACAGCGCCGCACCTCTACTACGAGCAGTACTTC. It translates to CASSFTPRTAPHLYYEQYF.

This clonotype was picked up many times. CDR3 region: CASSRHSNQPQHF. The CDR3 coding sequence is TGTGCCAGCAGCCGACATAGCAATCAGCCCCAGCATTTT. The V gene is TRBV28, the J gene TRBJ1-5, with D uncertain. This CDR3 region has 13 residues. Germline CDR1 reads MDHEN; CDR2 reads SYDVKM. V lost 6 bases, J lost 0 bases, and 6 bases lay in between.

This chain links TRBV27 with TRBJ1-5; unclear D gene. The CDR3 sequence is 14 residues long. V was cut by 5 bases and J by 6 bases, with 14 bases left in between. The V gene's germline CDR1 is MNHEY and CDR2 SMNVEV (reference sequence). The CDR3 nucleotides read TGTGCCAGCAGTCGAATAGGGTGGGGTCAGCCCCAGCATTTT. It is translated as CASSRIGWGQPQHF.

This clonotype appeared many times. The chain links TRBV27 to TRBJ1-5; D is unclear. Germline V gene data show CDR1 as MNHEY and CDR2 as SMNVEV (reference sequence). The CDR3 spans 15 residues. Trimming shortened V by 5 bases and J by 0 bases, and 11 bases separated the two germline ends. Here the CDR3 reads CASSPYSYSNQPQHF. CDR3 nucleotide sequence: TGTGCCAGCAGTCCCTACAGCTATAGCAATCAGCCCCAGCATTTT.

This clonotype was recorded at least ten times. The chain combines TRBV18 with TRBJ2-3, with unresolved D. Germline V gene lookup returns CDR1 KGHSH and CDR2 LQKENI. The CDR3 loop spans 15 amino acids. V shed 2 bases and J shed 6 bases, with 15 bases lying between them. CDR3 coding DNA: TGTGCCAGCTCACCAGCAGCGTTGAAGCTGGATACGCAGTATTTT. Amino acid sequence: CASSPAALKLDTQYF. The variable domain in full, completed from reference TRBV18 and TRBJ2-3, reads NAGVMQNPRHLVRRRGQEARLRCSPMKGHSHVYWYRQLPEEGLKFMVYLQKENIIDESGMPKERFSAEFPKEGPSILRIQQVVRGDSAAYFCASSPAALKLDTQYFGPGTRLTVL.

The V and J genes are TRBV20-1 and TRBJ2-3, with D possibly matching TRBD2 (6 bases). Germline values: CDR1 DFQATT, CDR2 SNEGSKA (reference sequence). The CDR3 loop spans 14 amino acids. V gave up 1 base and J gave up 3 bases, with 11 bases separating them. Written as DNA, the CDR3 is TGCAGTGCTAGAGGACTAGTCTCGACAGATACGCAGTATTTT. This codes for CSARGLVSTDTQYF.

This clonotype has a count of ten or more. V gene TRBV2 combines with J gene TRBJ1-2; D gene unclear. This CDR3 is built from 16 residues. Between the trimmed V and J ends, which lost 2 bases and 0 bases, there was a span of 13 bases. Germline V lookup: CDR1 SNHLY, CDR2 FYNNEI. The CDR3: CASSETIQASNYGYTF. The CDR3 nucleotides are TGTGCCAGCAGTGAAACCATACAAGCCTCTAACTATGGCTACACCTTC.

This clonotype came up many times. The chain recombines TRBV11-2 with TRBJ2-1; D may correspond to TRBD1 or TRBD2 (6 bases each). Germline loops: CDR1 SGHAT, CDR2 FQNNGV. V shed 1 base and J shed 9 bases, with 19 bases lying between them. This CDR3 has 16 amino acids. CDR3 amino acids: CASSLAQGLALLEQFF. CDR3 sequence (DNA): TGTGCCAGCAGCTTAGCACAGGGACTGGCCTTACTTGAGCAGTTCTTC.

This clonotype showed up many times. The gene calls are TRBV15 and TRBJ2-2; no definite D call. Trimming stripped 2 bases from V and 3 bases from J, with 10 bases between. The germline CDR1 and CDR2 sequences are LNHNV and YYDKDF (reference sequence). This CDR3 is 15 amino acids long. For the CDR3, the DNA is TGTGCCACCAGCAGAACCAATTTCTACACCGGGGAGCTGTTTTTT. Translation: CATSRTNFYTGELFF.

This clonotype was picked up many times. V gene TRBV11-2 combines with J gene TRBJ2-1, with 12 bases identical to TRBD2. CDR3 length equals 18 residues. Germline CDR1 is SGHAT and CDR2 is FQNNGV. The ends lost 2 bases at V and 1 base at J; junction bases unmatched: 6. This CDR3 reads CASSLQLAGGPSYNEQFF. CDR3 sequence (DNA): TGTGCCAGCAGCTTACAACTAGCGGGAGGACCATCCTACAATGAGCAGTTCTTC.

This clonotype was counted ten times or more. The CDR3 nucleotides read TGTGCCACCAGCAGCGGACTAGACGGCACAGATACGCAGTATTTT. Amino acids: CATSSGLDGTDTQYF. V gene TRBV15 combines with J gene TRBJ2-3; 7 positions match TRBD2. Germline V CDR1 and CDR2: LNHNV, YYDKDF (reference sequence). This CDR3 comprises 15 residues. Losses at the gene ends were 3 bases for V and 1 base for J; bases not matched to a gene: 4.

This clonotype was picked up many times. V is TRBV14 and J is TRBJ1-3; tentatively, D is TRBD1 (5 bases). This CDR3 spans 16 amino acids. Looked up from germline, CDR1 is SGHDN and CDR2 is FVKESK. V was cut by 1 base and J by 2 bases, with 12 bases left in between. The CDR3 bases are TGTGCCAGCAGCCAAGGGAGCAGGGAAACTGGAAACACCATATATTTT. Its translation is CASSQGSRETGNTIYF.

This clonotype was counted ten times or more. The rearrangement joins TRBV3-1 to TRBJ2-2; no firm D call. CDR1 and CDR2 (germline): LGHDT, YNNKEL (reference sequence). The CDR3 is 14 amino acids. The ends were cut back, 0 bases at V and 4 bases at J, with 6 bases in the middle. The CDR3 loop is CASSQDLSTGELFF. In DNA, the CDR3 is TGTGCCAGCAGCCAAGATCTCAGCACCGGGGAGCTGTTTTTT.

This clonotype was observed many times. The chain employs TRBV28 and TRBJ2-3; D unclear. The CDR3 sequence is 15 residues long. The germline V gene has CDR1 MDHEN and CDR2 SYDVKM. V was pared by 6 bases and J by 5 bases, with 18 bases between. CDR3 bases: TGTGCCAGCAGCAAAGACTCCCGGGTGGAAGATACGCAGTATTTT. Translation: CASSKDSRVEDTQYF.

There are many counts of this clonotype. The genes are TRBV25-1 and TRBJ2-1, with D possibly TRBD1 on 6 matching bases. Germline V gives CDR1 MGHDK, CDR2 SYGVNS. The V end lost 4 bases, the J end lost 6 bases, and 19 bases lay between the germline ends. The CDR3 covers 16 residues. For the CDR3, the DNA is TGTGCCAGCAGTGCCCACCGGGACACCGTGCTCAATGAGCAGTTCTTC. Its protein is CASSAHRDTVLNEQFF. Full variable domain (rest looked up from reference TRBV25-1 and TRBJ2-1): EADIYQTPRYLVIGTGKKITLECSQTMGHDKMYWYQQDPGMELHLIHYSYGVNSTEKGDLSSESTVSRIRTEHFPLTLESARPSHTSQYLCASSAHRDTVLNEQFFGPGTRLTVL.

This clonotype was counted many times. The chain recombines TRBV7-2 with TRBJ1-1; D unresolved. Looked up from germline, CDR1 is SGHTA and CDR2 is FQGNSA. V was cut by 8 bases and J by 1 base, with 20 bases left in between. CDR3 length equals 16 residues. The CDR3 DNA follows: TGTGCCAGCTCCGTGGGTGGTGGCTTTACGAACACTGAAGCTTTCTTT. Protein product: CASSVGGGFTNTEAFF.

This clonotype has a count of ten or more. This chain joins TRBV2 and TRBJ1-1; D unclear. Per germline, CDR1 SNHLY and CDR2 FYNNEI. Trimming shortened V by 4 bases and J by 5 bases, and 5 bases separated the two germline ends. The length of the CDR3 is 11 residues. The CDR3 nucleotides read TGTGCCAGCAGTGGGCGGACTGAAGCTTTCTTT. This translates into CASSGRTEAFF.

This clonotype was seen ten or more times. V usage is TRBV6-1 and J usage is TRBJ2-3; D possibly corresponds to TRBD1 (6 bases). The CDR3 extends over 13 amino acids. Germline assignment: CDR1 MNHNS and CDR2 SASEGT. CDR3 region: CSAGRVRGDTQYF. The CDR3 DNA follows: TGTTCCGCTGGGCGCGTAAGGGGGGATACGCAGTATTTT.

This clonotype appeared many times. This chain joins TRBV7-9 and TRBJ1-4; D is ambiguous. CDR1 and CDR2 (germline): SEHNR, FQNEAQ (reference sequence). Trimming removed 1 base at V and 0 bases at J, with 9 bases between. The CDR3 spans 16 residues. This CDR3 reads CASSLGAAATNEKLFF. In nucleotides, the CDR3 is TGTGCCAGCAGCTTAGGGGCGGCCGCAACTAATGAAAAACTGTTTTTT.

DNA for the CDR3: TGTGCCAGCAAGACACAGGGGGCAAGCAATCAGCCCCAGCATTTT. It translates to CASKTQGASNQPQHF. The chain recombines TRBV6-5 with TRBJ1-5, with 9 bases fitting TRBD1. The germline V gene encodes CDR1 MNHEY and CDR2 SVGAGI. The CDR3 is 15 residues long. V dropped 7 bases and J dropped 1; count of bases not matched to a gene: 5.

In this sample, this clonotype turned up many times. The chain combines TRBV9 with TRBJ2-3; D is possibly TRBD2 (6 bases). The CDR3 totals 14 residues. Germline lookup yields CDR1 SGDLS and CDR2 YYNGEE. Between the trimmed V and J ends, which lost 3 bases and 0 bases, there was a span of 8 bases. CDR3 sequence (DNA): TGTGCCAGCAGCGAGGAGGGAAGCACAGATACGCAGTATTTT. It specifies CASSEEGSTDTQYF.

The sample holds many counts of this clonotype. This chain links TRBV29-1 with TRBJ1-1; D remains unclear. CDR3 length equals 10 residues. Trimming removed 7 bases from V and 2 bases from J, with 5 bases in between. The germline V gene encodes CDR1 SQVTM and CDR2 ANQGSEA. CDR3 nucleotide sequence: TGCAGCGCAACTAACACTGAAGCTTTCTTT. Residues: CSATNTEAFF.

This clonotype was observed a few times. The chain employs TRBV28 and TRBJ1-2; a possible D gene is TRBD1 (6 bases). Trimming removed 1 base at V and 6 bases at J, with 18 bases between. This CDR3 comprises 16 residues. The germline gives CDR1 MDHEN, CDR2 SYDVKM. CDR3 coding DNA: TGTGCCAGCAGTTTATTCTCGGGGGGCTTTAATGATGGCTACACCTTC. Its protein product is CASSLFSGGFNDGYTF.

The rearrangement uses TRBV28 and TRBJ2-3, with 7 bases matching TRBD1. This CDR3 has 19 amino acids. V lost 3 bases, J lost 2 bases, and 17 bases stayed unmatched. CDR1 and CDR2 from the germline V gene are MDHEN and SYDVKM. CDR3 sequence: CASSFDRAPQEVYTDTQYF. DNA for the CDR3: TGTGCCAGCAGTTTCGACAGGGCCCCCCAGGAAGTCTACACAGATACGCAGTATTTT.

This clonotype was recorded at least ten times. The chain recombines TRBV27 with TRBJ1-5; D possibly corresponds to TRBD1 (6 bases). The CDR3 runs to 16 residues. Germline CDR1 is MNHEY and CDR2 is SMNVEV (reference sequence). V was trimmed by 4 bases and J by 3 bases, leaving 16 bases between them. The CDR3 DNA reads as TGTGCCAGCAGTTCAACGCCGGGGGCGCACAATCAGCCCCAGCATTTT. Amino acid sequence: CASSSTPGAHNQPQHF.

This clonotype was counted ten times or more. The CDR3 nucleotides are TGTGCCAGCAGTTTACGCCTAGCGGATCCCCAAGAGACCCAGTACTTC. This sequence encodes CASSLRLADPQETQYF. The chain combines TRBV12-3 or TRBV12-4 with TRBJ2-5, with TRBD2 matching over 7 bases. The V gene end was trimmed by 2 bases and the J gene end by 1 base; junction bases not matched to a gene: 7. This CDR3 has 16 amino acids.